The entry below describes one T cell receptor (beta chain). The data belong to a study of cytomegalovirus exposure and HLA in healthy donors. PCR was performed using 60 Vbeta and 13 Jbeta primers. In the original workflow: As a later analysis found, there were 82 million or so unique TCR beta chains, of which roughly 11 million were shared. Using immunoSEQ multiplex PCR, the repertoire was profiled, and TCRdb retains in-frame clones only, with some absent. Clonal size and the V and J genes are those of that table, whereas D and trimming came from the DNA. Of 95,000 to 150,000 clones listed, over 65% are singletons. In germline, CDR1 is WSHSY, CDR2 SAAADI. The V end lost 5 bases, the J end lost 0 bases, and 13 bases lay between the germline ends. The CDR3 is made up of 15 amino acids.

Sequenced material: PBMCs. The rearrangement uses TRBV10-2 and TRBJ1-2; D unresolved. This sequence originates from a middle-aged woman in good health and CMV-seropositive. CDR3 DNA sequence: TGCGCCAGCAGTCCCCTTCCACGGGCTAACTATGGCTACACCTTC. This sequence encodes CASSPLPRANYGYTF.